The next 25 T cell receptor beta chains were all read from a single sample in a study of control samples from healthy donors and cancer patients. Assay: immunoSEQ multiplex PCR; the TCRdb copy retains only in-frame clones and omits some. The sample holds over 100,000 clones, roughly nine tenths seen once. The sequenced sample was blood. These receptors came from a human donor in good health. The donor label of this sample is uncertain.

This clone was detected a few times. This chain links TRBV30 with TRBJ1-2; D is uncertain. This CDR3 spans 12 amino acids. Trimming cost V 3 bases and J 4 bases, with 9 bases left between them. Per the germline V gene, CDR1 is GTSNPN and CDR2 is SVGIG (reference sequence). CDR3 in amino acids: CAWRGNSYGYTF. The CDR3 DNA reads as TGTGCCTGGAGGGGTAACAGCTATGGCTACACCTTC.

This clone was seen just once. This rearrangement joins TRBV6-1 to TRBJ1-1; possibly TRBD1 for D (6 bases). V was trimmed by 1 base and J by 2 bases, leaving 11 bases between them. CDR1 and CDR2 from the germline V gene are MNHNS and SASEGT. CDR3 size: 15 residues. CDR3: CASSEVGQPNTEAFF. CDR3 coding DNA: TGTGCCAGCAGTGAAGTCGGACAGCCCAACACTGAAGCTTTCTTT.

This clone has a handful of counts. This chain uses TRBV10-3 with TRBJ1-2; D remains unclear. The V gene's germline CDR1 is ENHRY and CDR2 SYGVKD. Trimming left V 0 bases short and J 6 bases short, with 11 bases between. CDR3 length: 14 amino acids. This chain's CDR3 is CAISESGAGNGYTF. CDR3 nucleotide sequence: TGTGCCATCAGTGAGTCGGGAGCAGGTAATGGCTACACCTTC.

This chain connects TRBV19 to TRBJ1-5, with D possibly TRBD1 on 6 matching bases. The CDR3 extends over 13 amino acids. The V end lost 8 bases, the J end lost 4 bases, and 12 bases lay between the germline ends. In germline, CDR1 is LNHDA, CDR2 SQIVND (reference sequence). This CDR3 is CASEEGGNQPQHF. CDR3 nucleotides: TGTGCCAGTGAAGAGGGGGGGAATCAGCCCCAGCATTTT.

This chain uses TRBV7-6 with TRBJ2-1; 13 positions agree with TRBD2. Losses at the gene ends were 5 bases for V and 7 bases for J; bases not matched to a gene: 11. The CDR3 extends over 17 amino acids. The V gene's germline CDR1 is SGHVS and CDR2 FNYEAQ. The CDR3 nucleotides are TGTGCCAGCAGCCCTGGACTAGCGGGGGCCGCGAGGAATGAGCAGTTCTTC. Its translation: CASSPGLAGAARNEQFF. Drawing the rest from reference TRBV7-6 and TRBJ2-1, the complete variable domain is GAGVSQSPRYKVTKRGQDVALRCDPISGHVSLYWYRQALGQGPEFLTYFNYEAQQDKSGLPNDRFSAERPEGSISTLTIQRTEQRDSAMYRCASSPGLAGAARNEQFFGPGTRLTVL.

The chain links TRBV6-6 to TRBJ1-3; D call uncertain. CDR1 and CDR2 from the germline V gene are MNHNY and SVGAGI (reference sequence). This CDR3 has 14 amino acids. Trimming took off 7 bases at V and 3 bases at J, with 13 bases between the two ends. Here the CDR3 reads CASIRELYGNTIYF. The CDR3 DNA reads as TGTGCCAGCATCAGAGAATTGTATGGAAACACCATATATTTT.

The chain joins TRBV27 to TRBJ1-2, with D possibly being TRBD1 (5 bases). The CDR3 totals 16 residues. In germline, CDR1 is MNHEY, CDR2 SMNVEV (reference sequence). V shed 6 bases and J shed 1 base, with 18 bases lying between them. In DNA form, the CDR3 reads TGTGCCAGCAGCCCATTCGTGGCGGGGGTTAACTATGGCTACACCTTC. As protein: CASSPFVAGVNYGYTF.

The V call is TRBV5-1, the J call TRBJ2-5, with D hard to call. This CDR3 comprises 13 residues. V dropped 4 bases and J dropped 5 bases, with 12 bases sitting between them. Per the germline V gene, CDR1 is SGHRS and CDR2 is YFSETQ. The CDR3: CASSVLSGETQYF. The CDR3 DNA reads as TGCGCCAGCAGCGTCCTGTCGGGCGAGACCCAGTACTTC.

The chain employs TRBV9 and TRBJ2-3, with D perhaps assigned TRBD1 or TRBD2 (6 bases each). The CDR3 consists of 15 residues. CDR1 is SGDLS and CDR2 is YYNGEE in the germline V gene. V lost 2 bases and J 4 bases, leaving 14 bases between the germline ends. This chain's CDR3 is CASSVGRGAPDTQYF. The DNA of the CDR3 is TGTGCCAGCAGCGTGGGAAGGGGGGCCCCAGATACGCAGTATTTT.

The chain uses TRBV6-1 and TRBJ1-3, with D maybe TRBD1 (5 bases). CDR3 length equals 13 residues. The V and J ends lost 1 base and 7 bases respectively, with 8 bases between them. CDR1 MNHNS and CDR2 SASEGT come from the germline V gene. As DNA, the CDR3 is TGTGCCAGCAGTGAAGGCAGGGTGAACACCATATATTTT. The encoded protein is CASSEGRVNTIYF.

This clone was seen just once. V is TRBV2 and J is TRBJ1-5; 7 nucleotides match TRBD1. CDR3 size: 13 residues. V shed 6 bases and J 4 bases; nucleotides not matched to a gene: 3. The germline CDR1 and CDR2 sequences are SNHLY and FYNNEI. The CDR3 here is CASRGQSNQPQHF. CDR3 DNA: TGTGCCAGCAGGGGACAGAGTAATCAGCCCCAGCATTTT.

The chain employs TRBV11-3 and TRBJ2-7; D is ambiguous. There are 12 residues in the CDR3. Germline V gene sequence: CDR1 SGHNT, CDR2 YENEEA. Trimming removed 0 bases at V and 7 bases at J, with 7 bases between. This CDR3 reads CASSLDQQEQYF. CDR3 nucleotides: TGTGCCAGCAGCTTAGATCAGCAGGAGCAGTACTTC.

This rearrangement joins TRBV14 to TRBJ1-6; D is perhaps TRBD1 (5 bases). The CDR3 is 16 residues long. Trimming shortened V by 0 bases and J by 7 bases, and 13 bases separated the two germline ends. The germline CDR1 and CDR2 sequences are SGHDN and FVKESK. For the CDR3, the DNA is TGTGCCAGCAGCCAAGATTGGGGACGGGTAAATTCACCCCTCCACTTT. Encoded protein: CASSQDWGRVNSPLHF.

The gene calls are TRBV28 and TRBJ2-3; 9 nucleotides agree with TRBD1. CDR1 and CDR2 from the germline V gene are MDHEN and SYDVKM. V lost 3 bases to trimming and J lost 0 bases; unmatched junction nucleotides: 7. This CDR3 is 17 amino acids long. For the CDR3, the DNA is TGTGCCAGCAGTTTCCGCGACAGGGGGTTGAGCACAGATACGCAGTATTTT. Encoded protein: CASSFRDRGLSTDTQYF. Supplemented by reference TRBV28 and TRBJ2-3, the full variable domain reads DVKVTQSSRYLVKRTGEKVFLECVQDMDHENMFWYRQDPGLGLRLIYFSYDVKMKEKGDIPEGYSVSREKKERFSLILESASTNQTSMYLCASSFRDRGLSTDTQYFGPGTRLTVL.

The V call is TRBV6-1, the J call TRBJ1-1; D not certain. V was shortened by 2 bases and J by 0 bases, with 13 bases between the two germline ends. Germline-derived CDR1 and CDR2 are MNHNS and SASEGT. This CDR3 comprises 16 residues. The CDR3 DNA sequence: TGTGCCAGCAGTGAACAAATTGGAGGCATGAACACTGAAGCTTTCTTT. Translated, it gives CASSEQIGGMNTEAFF.

The chain uses TRBV5-1 and TRBJ1-1, with 11 bases identical to TRBD1. CDR1 and CDR2 from the germline V gene are SGHRS and YFSETQ. The trim removed 2 bases at V and 4 bases at J, leaving 4 bases unmatched. CDR3 length equals 15 residues. Here the CDR3 DNA reads TGCGCCAGCAGCTTCCCCGGGACAGGGGGCACTGAAGCTTTCTTT. Protein product: CASSFPGTGGTEAFF.

V and J are TRBV19 and TRBJ2-1, with 11 bases matching TRBD2. From germline, CDR1 is LNHDA and CDR2 SQIVND (reference sequence). V lost 3 bases and J lost 8; bases outside the gene matches: 30. The CDR3 has 23 residues. DNA of the CDR3: TGTGCCAGTAGTATCGGACAGACAGTACTCGTCGGTCTAGCGGGGGGCCGTATCGATGAGCAGTTCTTC. It is translated as CASSIGQTVLVGLAGGRIDEQFF.

This clone was detected only a few times. The V gene is TRBV4-2, the J gene TRBJ2-6; maybe TRBD1 (5 bases). Germline V CDR1 and CDR2: LGHNA, YNFKEQ. CDR3 length equals 16 residues. Trimming cost V 0 bases and J 1 base, with 7 bases left between them. The CDR3 is CASSQEPGSGANVLTF. CDR3 DNA sequence: TGTGCCAGCAGCCAAGAACCAGGGTCTGGGGCCAACGTCCTGACTTTC.

This chain connects TRBV15 to TRBJ2-3; D tentatively fits TRBD1 or TRBD2 (5 bases each). This CDR3 is 15 amino acids long. V was clipped by 0 bases and J by 10 bases, with 17 bases between them. Germline CDR1 and CDR2: LNHNV and YYDKDF (reference sequence). The CDR3 nucleotides are TGTGCCACCAGCAGAGAGATTTTGGGGGTTTCCGCGCAGTATTTT. Translated, it gives CATSREILGVSAQYF. The full variable domain, with the rest looked up from reference TRBV15 and TRBJ2-3, is DAMVIQNPRYQVTQFGKPVTLSCSQTLNHNVMYWYQQKSSQAPKLLFHYYDKDFNNEADTPDNFQSRRPNTSFCFLDIRSPGLGDTAMYLCATSREILGVSAQYFGPGTRLTVL.

This clone was observed a single time. This chain uses TRBV7-9 with TRBJ2-5; no clear D gene. V lost 1 base, J lost 2 bases, and 8 bases lay in between. CDR3 length: 14 amino acids. Germline V gene data show CDR1 as SEHNR and CDR2 as FQNEAQ (reference sequence). CDR3 bases: TGTGCCAGCAGCTTAGAGGGAATACAAGAGACCCAGTACTTC. Its protein is CASSLEGIQETQYF.

This chain links TRBV28 with TRBJ1-1; the D gene is possibly TRBD1 (6 bases). The germline CDR1 and CDR2 sequences are MDHEN and SYDVKM. This CDR3 has 15 residues. V lost 10 bases, J lost 0 bases, and 18 bases lay in between. DNA for the CDR3: TGTGCCACCGGGACACAGCTTTTCATGAACACTGAAGCTTTCTTT. Encoded protein: CATGTQLFMNTEAFF.

The chain couples TRBV19 to TRBJ1-6, with D perhaps TRBD1 (5 bases). The CDR3 totals 11 residues. Germline V gene data show CDR1 as LNHDA and CDR2 as SQIVND (reference sequence). Trimming shortened V by 8 bases and J by 16 bases, and 15 bases separated the two germline ends. CDR3 nucleotide sequence: TGTGCCAGTCACTCGGGGGACTCTCTCCACTTT. As protein: CASHSGDSLHF.

V gene TRBV19 combines with J gene TRBJ1-5, with 7 bases identical to TRBD1. V was clipped by 7 bases and J by 2 bases; unmatched bases: 8. Germline CDR1 and CDR2: LNHDA and SQIVND (reference sequence). This CDR3 is 15 amino acids long. The chain's CDR3 is CASISTGVGNQPQHF. Written as DNA, the CDR3 is TGTGCCAGTATCTCCACAGGGGTAGGCAATCAGCCCCAGCATTTT.

This chain links TRBV27 with TRBJ2-2, with D unresolved. The germline gives CDR1 MNHEY, CDR2 SMNVEV (reference sequence). V dropped 3 bases and J dropped 4 bases, with 6 bases sitting between them. CDR3 length equals 13 residues. DNA of the CDR3: TGTGCCAGCAGTTTTGCTCGCACCGGGGAGCTGTTTTTT. Amino acids: CASSFARTGELFF.

This rearrangement joins TRBV5-1 to TRBJ1-3; possible D gene TRBD1, 5 bases. Germline V CDR1 and CDR2: SGHRS, YFSETQ. V was pared by 2 bases and J by 0 bases, with 9 bases between. The CDR3 runs to 15 residues. The DNA for the CDR3 is TGCGCCAGCAGCTTATCAGGGAGCTCTGGAAACACCATATATTTT. The encoded protein is CASSLSGSSGNTIYF.